The rows below give T cell receptor beta chains drawn from one sample of a study of CD8+ T cells in alopecia areata. TCRdb's table, derived via immunoSEQ multiplex PCR, lists solely in-frame clones and lacks some. There are around 110,000 clones in the sample; roughly 84% occur only once, and roughly 23% lies in the top ten. The sample in question was CD8+ T cells sorted from blood, obtained at week 24, from a patient treated with tofacitinib. These receptors all come from a human donor with alopecia areata. The CDR3 runs from the conserved cysteine through the conserved F or W. Each record gives: D gene, V gene, J gene, clone size, CDR3 protein, CDR3 DNA. The D gene is left open where the match is weak. For some rows the clone size is stated as once, few or many, or as a class when expanded; others skip it.

d_gene: TRBD1
v_gene: TRBV19
j_gene: TRBJ1-1
abundance: -
CDR3aa: CASSLDRGMNTEAFF
CDR3nt: TGTGCCAGTAGTCTGGACAGGGGAATGAACACTGAAGCTTTCTTT

d_gene: TRBD1
v_gene: TRBV27
j_gene: TRBJ2-7
abundance: -
CDR3aa: CASSLGTVYEQYF
CDR3nt: TGTGCCAGCAGTTTGGGGACAGTATACGAGCAGTACTTC

d_gene: TRBD2
v_gene: TRBV4-3
j_gene: TRBJ2-5
abundance: once
CDR3aa: CASSQDKTGGYQETQYF
CDR3nt: TGCGCCAGCAGCCAAGATAAAACGGGGGGGTACCAAGAGACCCAGTACTTC

d_gene: TRBD2
v_gene: TRBV6-5
j_gene: TRBJ2-3
abundance: -
CDR3aa: CASSYGGGTDTQYF
CDR3nt: TGTGCCAGCAGTTACGGGGGGGGCACAGATACGCAGTATTTT

d_gene: -
v_gene: TRBV27
j_gene: TRBJ2-7
abundance: -
CDR3aa: CASSTFEDSSYEQYF
CDR3nt: TGTGCCAGCAGTACCTTTGAGGACAGCTCCTACGAGCAGTACTTC

d_gene: -
v_gene: TRBV4-3
j_gene: TRBJ2-2
abundance: -
CDR3aa: CASSQVIPGTPGELFF
CDR3nt: TGCGCCAGCAGCCAAGTGATACCGGGAACCCCCGGGGAGCTGTTTTTT

d_gene: -
v_gene: TRBV15
j_gene: TRBJ2-7
abundance: -
CDR3aa: CATSAGRGYEQYF
CDR3nt: TGTGCCACCAGCGCAGGGAGAGGGTACGAGCAGTACTTC

d_gene: -
v_gene: TRBV10-3
j_gene: TRBJ2-2
abundance: -
CDR3aa: CAGGGPNTGELFF
CDR3nt: TGTGCCGGGGGAGGACCGAACACCGGGGAGCTGTTTTTT

d_gene: -
v_gene: TRBV7-8
j_gene: TRBJ2-3
abundance: -
CDR3aa: CASSFQITDTQYF
CDR3nt: TGTGCCAGCAGCTTCCAGATCACAGATACGCAGTATTTT

d_gene: -
v_gene: TRBV4-1
j_gene: TRBJ2-7
abundance: -
CDR3aa: CASSQARADVQYF
CDR3nt: TGCGCCAGCAGCCAAGCCCGCGCCGACGTGCAGTACTTC

d_gene: TRBD1
v_gene: TRBV5-1
j_gene: TRBJ2-7
abundance: few
CDR3aa: CASSAGTGAYEQYF
CDR3nt: TGCGCCAGCAGCGCCGGGACAGGGGCCTACGAGCAGTACTTC

d_gene: TRBD1
v_gene: TRBV9
j_gene: TRBJ2-7
abundance: -
CDR3aa: CASSGQGQGSDEQYF
CDR3nt: TGTGCCAGCAGCGGCCAGGGACAGGGTAGCGACGAGCAGTACTTC

d_gene: TRBD1
v_gene: TRBV6-5
j_gene: TRBJ2-7
abundance: -
CDR3aa: CASSLGQGSVYEQYF
CDR3nt: TGTGCCAGCAGTTTGGGACAGGGATCGGTCTACGAGCAGTACTTC

d_gene: -
v_gene: TRBV11-2
j_gene: TRBJ1-6
abundance: -
CDR3aa: CASSLEGLYNSPLHF
CDR3nt: TGTGCCAGCAGCTTAGAGGGACTCTATAATTCACCCCTCCACTTT

d_gene: -
v_gene: TRBV4-3
j_gene: TRBJ2-7
abundance: -
CDR3aa: CASSQVREAYEQYF
CDR3nt: TGCGCCAGCAGCCAAGTACGAGAGGCCTACGAGCAGTACTTC

d_gene: TRBD2
v_gene: TRBV6-4
j_gene: TRBJ2-3
abundance: few
CDR3aa: CASSDSASGGPDTQYF
CDR3nt: TGTGCCAGCAGTGACTCGGCTAGCGGGGGGCCAGATACGCAGTATTTT

d_gene: -
v_gene: TRBV4-1
j_gene: TRBJ2-3
abundance: -
CDR3aa: CASSHALGDTQYF
CDR3nt: TGCGCCAGCAGCCATGCCCTGGGCGATACGCAGTATTTT

d_gene: -
v_gene: TRBV29-1
j_gene: TRBJ1-3
abundance: -
CDR3aa: CSVEDFQGGNTIYF
CDR3nt: TGCAGCGTTGAAGATTTCCAGGGAGGAAACACCATATATTTT

d_gene: TRBD1
v_gene: TRBV5-6
j_gene: TRBJ1-3
abundance: few
CDR3aa: CASSVGQGPGNTIYF
CDR3nt: TGTGCCAGCAGCGTGGGACAGGGGCCTGGAAACACCATATATTTT

d_gene: -
v_gene: TRBV7-2
j_gene: TRBJ1-1
abundance: -
CDR3aa: CASSDNLGPNTEAFF
CDR3nt: TGTGCCAGCAGCGATAACCTAGGACCGAACACTGAAGCTTTCTTT

d_gene: -
v_gene: TRBV7-9
j_gene: TRBJ2-1
abundance: -
CDR3aa: CASRKGGNNEQFF
CDR3nt: TGTGCCAGCAGGAAAGGGGGAAACAATGAGCAGTTCTTC

d_gene: -
v_gene: TRBV6-5
j_gene: TRBJ1-6
abundance: -
CDR3aa: CASSYLPPSNSPLHF
CDR3nt: TGTGCCAGCAGTTACTTACCGCCCTCCAATTCACCCCTCCACTTT

d_gene: -
v_gene: TRBV29-1
j_gene: TRBJ2-1
abundance: -
CDR3aa: CSVLKAGVTNNEQFF
CDR3nt: TGCAGCGTCCTTAAGGCCGGTGTTACCAACAATGAGCAGTTCTTC

d_gene: -
v_gene: TRBV4-1
j_gene: TRBJ2-1
abundance: -
CDR3aa: CASSPRGIDEQFF
CDR3nt: TGCGCCAGCAGCCCACGCGGGATCGATGAGCAGTTCTTC

d_gene: -
v_gene: TRBV7-9
j_gene: TRBJ2-2
abundance: -
CDR3aa: CASSPTFTGELFF
CDR3nt: TGTGCCAGCAGCCCAACCTTTACCGGGGAGCTGTTTTTT

d_gene: -
v_gene: TRBV23-1
j_gene: TRBJ2-4
abundance: few
CDR3aa: CASGYRTPRGKNIQYF
CDR3nt: TGCGCCAGCGGGTACCGGACCCCAAGGGGCAAAAACATTCAGTACTTC

d_gene: -
v_gene: TRBV4-3
j_gene: TRBJ1-1
abundance: -
CDR3aa: CASSQDLVGSPEAFF
CDR3nt: TGCGCCAGCAGCCAAGATCTTGTAGGCAGTCCTGAAGCTTTCTTT

d_gene: -
v_gene: TRBV28
j_gene: TRBJ1-2
abundance: few
CDR3aa: CASSAFFEDNYGYTF
CDR3nt: TGTGCCAGCAGTGCCTTTTTTGAGGATAACTATGGCTACACCTTC

d_gene: -
v_gene: TRBV27
j_gene: TRBJ2-7
abundance: -
CDR3aa: CASSPSVDPSYEQYF
CDR3nt: TGTGCCAGCAGCCCTTCGGTGGATCCTAGCTACGAGCAGTACTTC

d_gene: -
v_gene: TRBV11-2
j_gene: TRBJ2-7
abundance: -
CDR3aa: CASSFPLGGYEQYF
CDR3nt: TGTGCCAGCAGCTTCCCCCTAGGAGGCTACGAGCAGTACTTC

d_gene: -
v_gene: TRBV27
j_gene: TRBJ1-4
abundance: -
CDR3aa: CASGRRGEKLFF
CDR3nt: TGTGCCAGCGGCAGGCGAGGCGAAAAACTGTTTTTT

d_gene: -
v_gene: TRBV29-1
j_gene: TRBJ2-3
abundance: -
CDR3aa: CSVEVGSAPTDTQYF
CDR3nt: TGCAGCGTTGAAGTGGGGTCGGCACCTACAGATACGCAGTATTTT

d_gene: -
v_gene: TRBV5-6
j_gene: TRBJ1-4
abundance: -
CDR3aa: CASSASGRANEKLFF
CDR3nt: TGTGCCAGCAGCGCATCGGGGCGGGCTAATGAAAAACTGTTTTTT

d_gene: -
v_gene: TRBV27
j_gene: TRBJ2-1
abundance: -
CDR3aa: CASSLLGGGSYNEQFF
CDR3nt: TGTGCCAGCAGTCTGTTGGGGGGCGGCTCCTACAATGAGCAGTTCTTC

d_gene: -
v_gene: TRBV11-2
j_gene: TRBJ1-2
abundance: -
CDR3aa: CASRGYGEGYGYTF
CDR3nt: TGTGCCAGCCGCGGATACGGCGAGGGCTATGGCTACACCTTC

d_gene: -
v_gene: TRBV5-1
j_gene: TRBJ2-3
abundance: -
CDR3aa: CASSLGAGDTQYF
CDR3nt: TGCGCCAGCAGCCTCGGGGCTGGAGATACGCAGTATTTT

d_gene: TRBD1
v_gene: TRBV5-1
j_gene: TRBJ2-7
abundance: -
CDR3aa: CASRRQGDEQYF
CDR3nt: TGCGCCAGCAGACGACAGGGGGACGAGCAGTACTTC